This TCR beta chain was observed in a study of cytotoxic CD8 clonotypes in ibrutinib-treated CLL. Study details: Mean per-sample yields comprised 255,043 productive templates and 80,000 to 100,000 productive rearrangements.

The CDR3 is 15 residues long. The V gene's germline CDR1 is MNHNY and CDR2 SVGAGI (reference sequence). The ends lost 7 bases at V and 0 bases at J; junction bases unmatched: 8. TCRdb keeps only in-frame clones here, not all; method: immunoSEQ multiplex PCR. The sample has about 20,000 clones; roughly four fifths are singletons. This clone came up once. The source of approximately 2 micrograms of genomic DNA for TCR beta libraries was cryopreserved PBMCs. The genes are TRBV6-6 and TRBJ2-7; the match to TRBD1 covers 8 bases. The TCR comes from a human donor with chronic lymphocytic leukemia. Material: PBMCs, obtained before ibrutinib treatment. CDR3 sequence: CASNRGAGGSYEQYF. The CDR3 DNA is TGTGCCAGCAACAGGGGGGCCGGAGGCTCCTACGAGCAGTACTTC.